The rows below give T cell receptor beta chains drawn from one sample of a study of T-cell memory formation after mild COVID-19. MiXCR was run by TCRdb on the 5' RACE reads, yielding one entry per CDR3 protein. The repertoire consists of just under 150,000 distinct CDR3 sequences, with about 5.7% occurring once and the leading ten covering about 2%. The source material was PBMCs or a T cell subset sorted from them (not recorded which). The receptors shown here come from an adult woman who had mild COVID-19 (a few samples of this study predate the infection). Cell type and time point are not known. CDR3s include the opening cysteine and the closing phenylalanine or tryptophan. The D gene is left open where the match is weak. The size field is filled for only some rows; it gives once, few, many or a size class.

clone size,V gene,J gene,D gene,CDR3 length,CDR3 DNA,CDR3 protein
.,TRBV5-1,TRBJ2-3,TRBD2,17,TGCGCCAGCAGCTTCGGCGGGAGGAGTCTAGGCACAGATACGCAGTATTTT,CASSFGGRSLGTDTQYF
.,TRBV4-1,TRBJ1-4,.,16,TGCGCCAGCAGCCAAGTTTGGGGCAAAGCTAATGAAAAACTGTTTTTT,CASSQVWGKANEKLFF
many,TRBV12-3/TRBV12-4,TRBJ1-5,.,15,TGTGCCAGCAGCCCCCCGGGACAATGGGTTGGGCCCCAGCATTTT,CASSPPGQWVGPQHF
many,TRBV14,TRBJ2-1,.,13,TGTGCCAGCAGCCCCCGGACCACCAATGAGCAGTTCTTC,CASSPRTTNEQFF
.,TRBV7-9,TRBJ1-1,TRBD1,17,TGTGCCAGCAGCCCGTGGACAGGGGGCGAGGTGAACACTGAAGCTTTCTTT,CASSPWTGGEVNTEAFF
many,TRBV2,TRBJ1-2,TRBD1,13,TGTGCCAGCAGCACAACGGGACAGTACGGCTACACCTTC,CASSTTGQYGYTF
few,TRBV29-1,TRBJ2-7,TRBD1,14,TGCAGCTCCCGAGAAGGGGGCGCATCCTACGAGCAGTACTTC,CSSREGGASYEQYF
many,TRBV9,TRBJ2-1,.,15,TGTGCCAGCAGCGTGCAGACGTCAATGAGTGGTGAGCAGTTCTTC,CASSVQTSMSGEQFF
.,TRBV20-1,TRBJ1-2,TRBD1,16,TGCAGTGCTAGAGACCACCCGGGACAGGGGACCTATGGCTACACCTTC,CSARDHPGQGTYGYTF
few,TRBV5-1,TRBJ1-5,TRBD1,15,TGCGCCAGCAGTCAGGGGGGCATACTCGATCAGCCCCAGCATTTT,CASSQGGILDQPQHF
many,TRBV5-1,TRBJ1-4,TRBD1,15,TGCGCCAGCAGCCCGAACCCTACAGGGGGCGAAAAACTGTTTTTT,CASSPNPTGGEKLFF
few,TRBV9,TRBJ2-1,.,14,TGTGCCAGCAGCCCCCCGGGGACCTACAATGAGCAGTTCTTC,CASSPPGTYNEQFF
few,TRBV2,TRBJ2-6,.,12,TGTGCCAGCAAAGGTGGGGCCAACGTCCTGACTTTC,CASKGGANVLTF
many,TRBV4-3,TRBJ2-2,.,16,TGCGCCAGCAGCCAAGATGGGTCCTTGAGGGCCGGGGAGCTGTTTTTT,CASSQDGSLRAGELFF
.,TRBV4-1,TRBJ1-6,.,16,TGCGCCAGCAGCCATAGGTCGGAGGGCTATAATTCACCCCTCCACTTT,CASSHRSEGYNSPLHF
.,TRBV27,TRBJ1-2,TRBD1,15,TGTGCCAGCAGTTCGGTGGGACAGAGCCTCTATGGCTACACCTTC,CASSSVGQSLYGYTF
few,TRBV6-5,TRBJ1-2,.,14,TGTGCCAGCAGTTACTCGTGGCAGAACTATGGCTACACCTTC,CASSYSWQNYGYTF
.,TRBV7-2,TRBJ2-7,.,16,TGTGCCAGCACCTTAGGGGCCTCGGGGAGCTCCTACGAGCAGTACTTC,CASTLGASGSSYEQYF
few,TRBV3-1,TRBJ2-7,.,13,TGTGCCAGCAGCCCGGAAGCTACCGGAAAGCAGTACTTC,CASSPEATGKQYF
few,TRBV5-1,TRBJ1-3,.,17,TGCGCCAGCAGCTCCCTACCCGGACAGTACTCTGGAAACACCATATATTTT,CASSSLPGQYSGNTIYF
.,TRBV12-3/TRBV12-4,TRBJ1-1,.,15,TGTGCCAGCAGTTTCGCAGGTACCATGAACACTGAAGCTTTCTTT,CASSFAGTMNTEAFF
many,TRBV20-1,TRBJ1-2,.,13,TGCAGTGCTAGTGGTGGGAGCAGCTATGGCTACACCTTC,CSASGGSSYGYTF